This TCR beta chain was recovered during a study of blood T cell repertoires in COVID-19. Study-level information: Nucleic acid was either cDNA or gDNA, and it came from T cells, B-cell-depleted T cells, or PBMCs.

The data were produced by immunoSEQ multiplex PCR, yet TCRdb's version contains in-frame clones alone and is incomplete. The sample includes approximately 100,000 clones, roughly 88% of them seen just once. The CDR3 is made up of 16 amino acids. Germline trimming cut 10 bases from V and 4 bases from J; bases unmatched to any gene: 16. Per germline, CDR1 LGHDT and CDR2 YNNKEL (reference sequence). The source is a human donor in a cohort sampled during active COVID-19. Sequenced sample: peripheral blood. V is TRBV3-1 (or the pseudogene TRBV3-2) and J is TRBJ1-1; TRBD1 aligns across 9 bases. For the CDR3, the DNA is TGTGCCACCCGCAATTACAGGGGGCTTGAAAGCACTGAAGCTTTCTTT. It is translated as CATRNYRGLESTEAFF.